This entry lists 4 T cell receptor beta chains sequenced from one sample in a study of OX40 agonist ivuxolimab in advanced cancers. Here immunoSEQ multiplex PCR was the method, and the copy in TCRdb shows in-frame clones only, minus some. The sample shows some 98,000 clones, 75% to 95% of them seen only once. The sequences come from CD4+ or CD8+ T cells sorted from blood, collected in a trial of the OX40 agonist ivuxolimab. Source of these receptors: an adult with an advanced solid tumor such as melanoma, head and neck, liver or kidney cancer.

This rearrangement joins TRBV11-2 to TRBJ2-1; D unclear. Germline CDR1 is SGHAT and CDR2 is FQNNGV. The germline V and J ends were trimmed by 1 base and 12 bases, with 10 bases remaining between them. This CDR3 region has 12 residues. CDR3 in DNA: TGTGCCAGCAGCTTAGCCCCCCCCCGGCAGTTCTTC. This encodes CASSLAPPRQFF.

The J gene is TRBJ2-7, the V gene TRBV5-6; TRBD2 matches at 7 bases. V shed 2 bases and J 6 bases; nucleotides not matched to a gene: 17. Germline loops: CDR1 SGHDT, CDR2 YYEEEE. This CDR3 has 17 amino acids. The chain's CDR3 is CASSLVPSGGRVGEQYF. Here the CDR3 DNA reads TGTGCCAGCAGCTTAGTTCCTAGCGGAGGACGGGTAGGCGAGCAGTACTTC.

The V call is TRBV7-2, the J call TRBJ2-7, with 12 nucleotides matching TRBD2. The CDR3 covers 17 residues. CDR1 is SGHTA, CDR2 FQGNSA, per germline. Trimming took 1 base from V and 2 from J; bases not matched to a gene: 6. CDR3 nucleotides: TGTGCCAGCAGCTTAGTACTAGCGGGAGGTAGGACCTACGAGCAGTACTTC. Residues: CASSLVLAGGRTYEQYF.

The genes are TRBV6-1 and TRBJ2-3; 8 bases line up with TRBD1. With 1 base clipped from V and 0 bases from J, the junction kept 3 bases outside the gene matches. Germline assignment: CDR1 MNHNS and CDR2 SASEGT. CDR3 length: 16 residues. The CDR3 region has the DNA TGTGCCAGCAGTGAAGAATACAGGGGGAGCACAGATACGCAGTATTTT. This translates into CASSEEYRGSTDTQYF.